The 23 T cell receptor beta chains in this list originate from one sample, sequenced in a study of T-cell memory formation after mild COVID-19. TCRdb re-analysed the 5' RACE reads in MiXCR, keeping a single row per CDR3 protein. The sample gives 110,000 or so distinct CDR3 sequences, roughly 20% of which show up once; about two fifths is in the top ten. Sequencing was done on a sample of PBMCs or a T cell subset sorted from them (not recorded which). The receptors come from a man aged 18 to 30 who had mild COVID-19 (a few samples of this study predate the infection). Cell type and time point are not known.

This clonotype has more than one count but fewer than ten. The chain joins TRBV7-8 to TRBJ2-1; D possibly matches TRBD1 or TRBD2 (5 bases each). The CDR3 consists of 12 residues. Per germline, CDR1 SGHVS and CDR2 FQNEAQ. The ends were cut back, 3 bases at V and 9 bases at J, with 9 bases in the middle. This CDR3 is CASSFSGPEQFF. The DNA for the CDR3 is TGTGCCAGCAGCTTTTCGGGACCTGAGCAGTTCTTC. Combining the CDR3 with reference TRBV7-8 and TRBJ2-1 gives the whole variable domain GAGVSQSPRYKVAKRGQDVALRCDPISGHVSLFWYQQALGQGPEFLTYFQNEAQLDKSGLPSDRFFAERPEGSVSTLKIQRTQQEDSAVYLCASSFSGPEQFFGPGTRLTVL.

The rearrangement uses TRBV4-1 and TRBJ1-2; TRBD1 matches at 7 bases. V was clipped by 3 bases and J by 5 bases; unmatched bases: 6. There are 14 residues in the CDR3. Germline CDR1 reads MGHRA; CDR2 reads YSYEKL. CDR3 bases: TGCGCCAGCAGCCAGGCCGGGACAGCATATGGCTACACCTTC. Translated, it gives CASSQAGTAYGYTF.

This chain joins TRBV12-3 or TRBV12-4 and TRBJ2-5; D possibly uses TRBD1 or TRBD2 (7 bases each). Between the trimmed V and J ends, which lost 6 bases and 5 bases, there was a span of 16 bases. This CDR3 comprises 14 residues. DNA of the CDR3: TGTGCCAGCAGAACCGACAGGGAGGGGGAGACCCAGTACTTC. Its protein product is CASRTDREGETQYF.

This chain connects TRBV19 to TRBJ2-4, with 7 positions matching TRBD2. This CDR3 comprises 17 residues. In germline, CDR1 is LNHDA, CDR2 SQIVND (reference sequence). J gave up 0 bases and V 5 bases, and 10 bases lay outside the gene matches. CDR3: CASSPREDEKAKNIQYF. In DNA, the CDR3 is TGTGCCAGTAGTCCCCGGGAGGATGAGAAAGCCAAAAACATTCAGTACTTC. The full variable domain, rest sourced from reference TRBV19 and TRBJ2-4, is DGGITQSPKYLFRKEGQNVTLSCEQNLNHDAMYWYRQDPGQGLRLIYYSQIVNDFQKGDIAEGYSVSREKKESFPLTVTSAQKNPTAFYLCASSPREDEKAKNIQYFGAGTRLSVL.

This sequence joins TRBV15 and TRBJ1-4; D remains unclear. There are 14 residues in the CDR3. The germline V and J ends were trimmed by 1 base and 3 bases, with 6 bases remaining between them. The germline CDR1 and CDR2 sequences are LNHNV and YYDKDF (reference sequence). The CDR3 coding sequence is TGTGCCACCAGCAGAGTGGACGCTAATGAAAAACTGTTTTTT. Translating gives CATSRVDANEKLFF. Looking up the rest from reference TRBV15 and TRBJ1-4 gives the full variable domain: DAMVIQNPRYQVTQFGKPVTLSCSQTLNHNVMYWYQQKSSQAPKLLFHYYDKDFNNEADTPDNFQSRRPNTSFCFLDIRSPGLGDTAMYLCATSRVDANEKLFFGSGTQLSVL.

The table lists this clonotype with a few counts. The chain couples TRBV5-6 to TRBJ2-5; 7 bases fit TRBD1. CDR3 length: 14 residues. J lost 5 bases, V lost 2 bases, and 6 bases had no gene match. The germline gives CDR1 SGHDT, CDR2 YYEEEE. The CDR3 coding sequence is TGTGCCAGCAGCTTCGCGAGGGGGCGGGAGACCCAGTACTTC. This gives the protein CASSFARGRETQYF.

The gene calls are TRBV7-7 and TRBJ2-7; either TRBD1 or TRBD2 may fit D (5 bases each). Per germline, CDR1 SSHAT and CDR2 FNYEAQ (reference sequence). The CDR3 totals 15 residues. With 1 base removed from V and 3 bases from J, the gap between germline ends came to 13 bases. The CDR3 region is CASSLGPGPNYEQYF. As DNA, the CDR3 is TGTGCCAGCAGCTTAGGTCCGGGACCCAACTACGAGCAGTACTTC.

The J gene is TRBJ2-1, the V gene TRBV20-1; D call uncertain. The CDR3 is made up of 15 amino acids. Germline assignment: CDR1 DFQATT and CDR2 SNEGSKA (reference sequence). Trimming took 0 bases from V and 8 from J, leaving 17 bases between them. The chain's CDR3 is CSARDPFRKVDEQFF. The CDR3 region has the DNA TGCAGTGCTAGAGACCCCTTCAGGAAGGTAGATGAGCAGTTCTTC.

This chain links TRBV16 with TRBJ1-1; unclear D gene. Germline CDR1 and CDR2: KGHSY and FQNENV. V shed 4 bases and J shed 0 bases, with 9 bases lying between them. The CDR3 runs 14 residues. CDR3 sequence reads: CASSPNPLNTEAFF. As DNA, the CDR3 is TGTGCCAGCAGCCCTAATCCATTGAACACTGAAGCTTTCTTT. Filled out from reference TRBV16 and TRBJ1-1, the complete variable domain reads GEEVAQTPKHLVRGEGQKAKLYCAPIKGHSYVFWYQQVLKNEFKFLISFQNENVFDETGMPKERFSAKCLPNSPCSLEIQATKLEDSAVYFCASSPNPLNTEAFFGQGTRLTVV.

In this sample, this clonotype turned up a few times. The V call is TRBV7-2, the J call TRBJ2-3, with 7 positions matching TRBD1. J lost 0 bases, V lost 5 bases, and 5 bases had no gene match. The CDR3 is 15 residues long. Germline-derived CDR1 and CDR2 are SGHTA and FQGNSA. The CDR3 region is CASSQRDRSTDTQYF. The CDR3 DNA reads as TGTGCCAGCAGCCAACGGGACAGAAGCACAGATACGCAGTATTTT.

The chain joins TRBV3-1 to TRBJ1-2; D is unclear. V was cut by 3 bases and J by 5 bases, with 16 bases left in between. In germline, CDR1 is LGHDT, CDR2 YNNKEL (reference sequence). CDR3 size: 15 residues. CDR3 residues: CASSQSEYQWYGYTF. In DNA, the CDR3 is TGTGCCAGCAGCCAGAGTGAATACCAATGGTATGGCTACACCTTC.

The gene calls are TRBV30 and TRBJ1-1, with 7 positions matching TRBD1. J gave up 5 bases and V 3 bases, and 6 bases lay outside the gene matches. Germline V gene sequence: CDR1 GTSNPN, CDR2 SVGIG (reference sequence). The CDR3 is made up of 13 amino acids. The CDR3: CAWSRQGGTEAFF. The CDR3 nucleotides are TGTGCCTGGAGCCGACAGGGAGGGACTGAAGCTTTCTTT.

The chain uses TRBV6-5 and TRBJ1-1, with D perhaps matching TRBD1 (5 bases). Germline CDR1 reads MNHEY; CDR2 reads SVGAGI. The V and J ends lost 6 bases and 0 bases respectively, with 5 bases between them. The length of the CDR3 is 12 residues. In DNA form, the CDR3 reads TGTGCCAGCAGGACAGTGAACACTGAAGCTTTCTTT. Translating gives CASRTVNTEAFF.

This clonotype was counted between two and nine times. This chain links TRBV29-1 with TRBJ2-2; D is tentatively TRBD1 or TRBD2 (5 bases each). Trimming removed 7 bases from V and 1 base from J, with 13 bases in between. This CDR3 spans 14 amino acids. Germline V gene lookup returns CDR1 SQVTM and CDR2 ANQGSEA. The CDR3: CSAAGTVNTGELFF. DNA for the CDR3: TGCAGCGCGGCCGGGACCGTGAACACCGGGGAGCTGTTTTTT.

There are many counts of this clonotype. The chain carries TRBV6-2 or TRBV6-3 and TRBJ2-6; D gene uncertain. This CDR3 is built from 14 residues. Per the germline V gene, CDR1 is MNHEY and CDR2 is SVGEGT. The V end lost 4 bases, the J end lost 0 bases, and 4 bases lay between the germline ends. CDR3 loop: CASSWDSGANVLTF. DNA for the CDR3: TGTGCCAGCAGTTGGGACTCTGGGGCCAACGTCCTGACTTTC.

This clonotype has only a few counts. V usage is TRBV4-3 and J usage is TRBJ2-1, with D unresolved. There are 14 residues in the CDR3. Germline V lookup: CDR1 LGHNA, CDR2 YSLEER. With 3 bases removed from V and 9 bases from J, the gap between germline ends came to 15 bases. DNA for the CDR3: TGCGCCAGCAGCCAGGGGTCCCTTGTTGGTGAGCAGTTCTTC. Translated: CASSQGSLVGEQFF.

This clonotype was recorded a few times. The chain has TRBV5-1 and TRBJ2-3; D possibly uses TRBD1 or TRBD2 (5 bases each). The germline V gene has CDR1 SGHRS and CDR2 YFSETQ. This CDR3 has 16 amino acids. Trimming shortened V by 4 bases and J by 0 bases, and 15 bases separated the two germline ends. Here the CDR3 reads CASSEGLGLSTDTQYF. CDR3 in DNA: TGCGCCAGCAGCGAGGGGTTGGGGCTAAGCACAGATACGCAGTATTTT.

This rearrangement joins TRBV10-3 to TRBJ2-2, with TRBD1 matching over 10 bases. CDR3 length: 16 residues. Trimming at V came to 6 bases and at J to 3 bases, leaving 7 bases not matched to a gene. CDR1 is ENHRY, CDR2 SYGVKD, per germline. The CDR3 sequence is CAISERQGADTGELFF. CDR3 sequence (DNA): TGTGCCATCAGCGAAAGACAGGGGGCTGACACCGGGGAGCTGTTTTTT.

The chain carries TRBV5-1 and TRBJ1-2, with 8 bases matching TRBD1. There are 12 residues in the CDR3. CDR1 is SGHRS and CDR2 is YFSETQ in the germline V gene. Trimming cost V 1 base and J 10 bases; bases outside gene matches: 3. In DNA form, the CDR3 reads TGCGCCAGCAGCTTGCAGGGGGCCGTCTACACCTTC. As protein: CASSLQGAVYTF.

The chain employs TRBV29-1 and TRBJ2-2; D remains unclear. Trimming removed 4 bases at V and 4 bases at J, with 7 bases between. Germline-derived CDR1 and CDR2 are SQVTM and ANQGSEA. The CDR3 has 12 amino acids. CDR3 coding DNA: TGCAGCGTTGCCTCGACCACCGGGGAGCTGTTTTTT. The encoded protein is CSVASTTGELFF.

V is TRBV4-3 and J is TRBJ1-2; possibly TRBD1 for D (5 bases). The CDR3 contains 13 residues. V lost 5 bases to trimming and J lost 4 bases, with 11 bases between them. CDR1 is LGHNA, CDR2 YSLEER, per germline. The CDR3 region is CASSEVGGYGYTF. The CDR3 region has the DNA TGCGCCAGCAGCGAAGTGGGGGGCTATGGCTACACCTTC.

This chain joins TRBV7-9 and TRBJ2-7; 9 positions agree with TRBD1. The V segment lost 5 bases and the J segment 3 bases; nucleotides outside the gene matches: 8. Per germline, CDR1 SEHNR and CDR2 FQNEAQ (reference sequence). The CDR3 is 15 residues long. The CDR3 protein is CASSPGQGKGYEQYV. The CDR3 nucleotides are TGTGCCAGCAGCCCGGGACAGGGTAAAGGCTACGAGCAGTACGTC.

V gene TRBV2 combines with J gene TRBJ2-1; no clear D. Per the germline V gene, CDR1 is SNHLY and CDR2 is FYNNEI. Between the trimmed V and J ends, which lost 3 bases and 11 bases, there was a span of 8 bases. The CDR3 is 11 residues long. The CDR3 region has the DNA TGTGCCAGCAGTGAGGTAGCCCAGCAGTTCTTC. Amino acid sequence: CASSEVAQQFF. Variable domain in full (rest from reference TRBV2 and TRBJ2-1): EPEVTQTPSHQVTQMGQEVILRCVPISNHLYFYWYRQILGQKVEFLVSFYNNEISEKSEIFDDQFSVERPDGSNFTLKIRSTKLEDSAMYFCASSEVAQQFFGPGTRLTVL.